Below, one T cell receptor beta chain is given with its context. This record comes from a study of T cell changes during pregnancy in multiple sclerosis. This CDR3 contains 16 residues. Profiling relied on immunoSEQ multiplex PCR, and the TCRdb table lists in-frame clones only, not all of them. This table has 65,000 to 85,000 clones, 90% appearing once. The TCR originated in a female donor in good health, enrolled as a control in a pregnancy study. The rearrangement joins TRBV21-1 to TRBJ2-7; TRBD2 is taken as the D call from the table, unchecked against the DNA. TRBV21-1 is a documented pseudogene. Here the sequenced sample was peripheral blood, taken after pregnancy. The CDR3 sequence is CASFDSTRETSYEQYF. As DNA, the CDR3 is TGTGCCAGCTTCGATTCTACGAGGGAGACCTCCTACGAGCAGTACTTC.